These T cell receptor beta chains were read from a single sample in a study of OX40 agonist ivuxolimab in advanced cancers. Measured with immunoSEQ multiplex PCR; TCRdb has only the in-frame clones, and not every one. In the table there are some 75,000 clones, about 88% of which are singletons. The specimen comprised CD4+ or CD8+ T cells sorted from blood, sampled in a trial of the OX40 agonist ivuxolimab. Receptors originate from an adult with an advanced solid tumor such as melanoma, head and neck, liver or kidney cancer. Each CDR3 is given with its conserved first and last residue. D genes are given only for firm matches. Clone size is shown for a subset of rows, as once, few, many or a class of expanded clone.

TRBV7-2	16	TRBJ1-5	NA	NA	TGTGCCAGCAGCAAAACCGGGAGGGGAGGGAATCAGCCCCAGCATTTT	CASSKTGRGGNQPQHF
TRBV21-1	17	TRBJ1-6	NA	NA	TGTGCCAGCAGCAAAGGTGTAAAAACAGGGCTCTATTCACCCCTCCACTTT	CASSKGVKTGLYSPLHF
TRBV6-6	15	TRBJ2-3	few	NA	TGTGCCAGCACCCGCCTCGGGCGGAGCTCAGATACGCAGTATTTT	CASTRLGRSSDTQYF
TRBV7-9	14	TRBJ1-6	NA	TRBD1	TGTGCCAGCAGCTGGGACAGGGATTTGACACCCCTCCACTTT	CASSWDRDLTPLHF
TRBV6-1	15	TRBJ2-4	NA	TRBD1	TGTGCCAGCAGCAGACAGGGGGCCGAGAAAAACATTCAGTACTTC	CASSRQGAEKNIQYF
TRBV5-6	16	TRBJ1-2	NA	TRBD1	TGTGCCAGCAGCTTGGGAGGGACAGGAGGCAACTATGGCTACACCTTC	CASSLGGTGGNYGYTF
TRBV10-3	13	TRBJ2-5	NA	NA	TGTGCCATCAGTGGTGGCTACCAAGAGACCCAGTACTTC	CAISGGYQETQYF
TRBV29-1	13	TRBJ1-1	NA	NA	TGCAGCGCGGGGGACAACCCGGGCACTGAAGCTTTCTTT	CSAGDNPGTEAFF
TRBV7-2	14	TRBJ2-1	NA	TRBD2	TGTGCCAGCCTCGGGCGGGGGTTTGACAATGAGCAGTTCTTC	CASLGRGFDNEQFF
TRBV14	18	TRBJ2-6	NA	NA	TGTGCCAGCAGCCAGTGGGACCTCTTCGTCCCTGGGGCCAACGTCCTGACTTTC	CASSQWDLFVPGANVLTF
TRBV6-5	13	TRBJ2-5	once	NA	TGTGCCAGCACGAGGTTTGTGGGAGAGACCCAGTACTTC	CASTRFVGETQYF
TRBV11-2	13	TRBJ2-3	NA	NA	TGTGCCAGCAGCTTAGGGGGCACAGATACGCAGTATTTT	CASSLGGTDTQYF
TRBV7-3	13	TRBJ2-7	NA	TRBD1	TGTGCCAGCAGCCGGGACAGGGGCTACGAGCAGTACTTC	CASSRDRGYEQYF
TRBV7-2	12	TRBJ1-2	NA	TRBD1	TGTGCCAGCAGCAGGACAGGGGATGGCTACACCTTC	CASSRTGDGYTF
TRBV7-3	15	TRBJ2-5	NA	TRBD1	TGTGCCAGCAGCCCCGGAAGGGGGCTTGGGGAGACCCAGTACTTC	CASSPGRGLGETQYF
TRBV5-8	17	TRBJ1-4	NA	TRBD1	TGTGCCAGCAGCTTGGGGGAACGGACAGGGGGAAATGAAAAACTGTTTTTT	CASSLGERTGGNEKLFF